This T cell receptor beta chain appears in the sequencing data of a study of a mutant IDH1 vaccine in newly diagnosed glioma. This CDR3 has 15 amino acids. Germline CDR1 reads SGHTA; CDR2 reads FQGNSA. V dropped 5 bases and J dropped 6; count of bases not matched to a gene: 10. Sequenced by immunoSEQ multiplex PCR; TCRdb stores in-frame clones only, minus some. Of approximately 16,000 clones listed, 95% are singletons. Documented time point: baseline, week 1 (first vaccination visit). Indicated treatment: pre-vaccination baseline after standard-of-care therapy. This TCR derives from a woman aged 18 to 35 with glioma. Some clones in this sample may be carry-over from other donors' samples. The V gene is TRBV7-2, the J gene TRBJ1-2; 9 bases are shared with TRBD1. The sample consisted of peripheral blood mononuclear cells (PBMCs), taken from a glioma patient treated with radiotherapy, temozolomide or both. CDR3 nucleotides: TGTGCCAGCAGCGCACCGGGACAGGGTTCGAATGGCTACACCTTC. This encodes CASSAPGQGSNGYTF.